The 25 T cell receptor beta chains in this list originate from one sample, sequenced in a study of CD8+ T cells in alopecia areata. The treatment was: oral pan-JAK inhibitor, 5-10 mg twice daily. Following RNA extraction, reverse transcription yielded cDNA that acted as the sequencing template. Produced via immunoSEQ multiplex PCR; TCRdb's table is partial and in-frame only. The sample consists of about 210,000 clones, 64% of them appearing once. The material sequenced was CD4+ T cells sorted from blood, taken at week 4, from a patient treated with tofacitinib. These receptors were collected from a human donor with alopecia areata.

The V and J genes are TRBV2 and TRBJ2-4, with a weak D call TRBD2 (6 bases). Germline lookup yields CDR1 SNHLY and CDR2 FYNNEI. Trimming took off 4 bases at V and 7 bases at J, with 14 bases between the two ends. This CDR3 region has 14 residues. CDR3 nucleotide sequence: TGTGCCAGCAGTGCCTTGACTGGGGGGAACATTCAGTACTTC. Translating it yields CASSALTGGNIQYF.

The gene calls are TRBV4-2 and TRBJ2-6; a possible D gene is TRBD1 (6 bases). V lost 1 base, J lost 2 bases, and 15 bases lay in between. Germline-derived CDR1 and CDR2 are LGHNA and YNFKEQ. The CDR3 consists of 18 residues. The CDR3 sequence: CASSQGTTNRAGANVLTF. CDR3 bases: TGTGCCAGCAGCCAAGGCACTACTAACAGGGCTGGGGCCAACGTCCTGACTTTC.

The genes are TRBV28 and TRBJ2-7; TRBD1 matches 8 bases. CDR1 MDHEN and CDR2 SYDVKM come from the germline V gene. V gave up 6 bases and J gave up 5 bases; unmatched junction bases: 6. This CDR3 contains 13 residues. CDR3 in amino acids: CASRDRDSDEQYF. DNA of the CDR3: TGTGCCAGCAGGGACAGGGATAGCGACGAGCAGTACTTC.

The genes are TRBV20-1 and TRBJ1-2; 7 bases align to TRBD1. The germline CDR1 and CDR2 sequences are DFQATT and SNEGSKA (reference sequence). CDR3 size: 10 residues. The CDR3 reads CSPKGAGYTF. The CDR3 DNA follows: TGCAGCCCAAAGGGGGCCGGCTACACCTTC.

In its sample, this clone was seen a few times. The chain uses TRBV7-9 and TRBJ1-6; D might be TRBD1 (5 bases). Deletions cut 2 bases from V and 8 bases from J, with 7 bases between. CDR1 and CDR2 from the germline V gene are SEHNR and FQNEAQ (reference sequence). The CDR3 totals 13 residues. The CDR3 reads CASSLTGDSPLHF. The CDR3 DNA follows: TGTGCCAGCAGCTTAACGGGGGATTCACCCCTCCACTTT.

V usage is TRBV29-1 and J usage is TRBJ2-5; 8 nucleotides match TRBD1. CDR1 is SQVTM and CDR2 is ANQGSEA in the germline V gene. V gave up 2 bases and J gave up 6 bases; unmatched junction bases: 11. This CDR3 is built from 15 residues. The CDR3 here is CSVEKTGTGWKTQYF. The CDR3, as DNA: TGCAGCGTTGAAAAAACCGGGACAGGCTGGAAGACCCAGTACTTC.

This clone appeared a few times. The chain is built from TRBV2 and TRBJ1-4; 7 nucleotides match TRBD1. In germline, CDR1 is SNHLY, CDR2 FYNNEI. The CDR3 runs to 15 residues. Losses at the gene ends were 3 bases for V and 6 bases for J; bases not matched to a gene: 7. The CDR3 loop is CASSEQTGRDEKLFF. CDR3 in DNA: TGTGCCAGCAGTGAGCAGACAGGGCGGGATGAAAAACTGTTTTTT.

CDR3 in DNA: TGTGCCTGGGGGGGGTTACCCCGGCCCCAGCATTTT. Amino acid sequence: CAWGGLPRPQHF. The V call is TRBV30, the J call TRBJ1-5, with D possibly being TRBD1 (5 bases). Deletions cut 5 bases from V and 9 bases from J, with 14 bases between. The CDR3 has 12 residues. Germline assignment: CDR1 GTSNPN and CDR2 SVGIG (reference sequence).

The sample holds a few counts of this clone. The gene calls are TRBV7-2 and TRBJ1-2; perhaps TRBD1 as D (6 bases). Germline V gene data show CDR1 as SGHTA and CDR2 as FQGNSA. Trimming shortened V by 6 bases and J by 6 bases, and 14 bases separated the two germline ends. The CDR3 is made up of 13 amino acids. The CDR3 protein is CASSPHRDDGYTF. The CDR3 DNA reads TGTGCCAGCAGTCCTCACAGGGATGATGGCTACACCTTC.

The rearrangement uses TRBV5-4 and TRBJ1-1; maybe TRBD1 (6 bases). Trimming cost V 4 bases and J 1 base, with 20 bases left between them. Germline V gene data show CDR1 as SGHNT and CDR2 as YYREEE (reference sequence). This CDR3 is built from 17 residues. The DNA for the CDR3 is TGTGCCAGCAGCCTTACTCTCCAACAGGGTAGGAACACTGAAGCTTTCTTT. Its protein product is CASSLTLQQGRNTEAFF.

This clone was recorded a few times. This rearrangement joins TRBV5-1 to TRBJ2-3, with a weak D call TRBD1 (6 bases). This CDR3 spans 13 amino acids. Trimming shortened V by 3 bases and J by 5 bases, and 10 bases separated the two germline ends. Germline CDR1 reads SGHRS; CDR2 reads YFSETQ. CDR3 protein: CASSSQDRDTQYF. For the CDR3, the DNA is TGCGCCAGCAGCTCCCAGGACAGAGATACGCAGTATTTT.

This clone was detected only a few times. This rearrangement joins TRBV5-1 to TRBJ2-7; perhaps TRBD1 as D (6 bases). Germline CDR1 SGHRS, CDR2 YFSETQ. V lost 4 bases to trimming and J lost 3 bases, with 11 bases between them. This CDR3 comprises 13 residues. The CDR3 sequence is CASSRTGSYEQYF. The DNA for the CDR3 is TGCGCCAGCAGCCGAACAGGGAGCTACGAGCAGTACTTC.

This clone was picked up a small number of times. V gene TRBV2 combines with J gene TRBJ2-3, with no clear D. CDR1 SNHLY and CDR2 FYNNEI come from the germline V gene. The ends were cut back, 2 bases at V and 0 bases at J, with 9 bases in the middle. This CDR3 is built from 15 residues. The CDR3 region is CASSERHTSTDTQYF. The DNA for the CDR3 is TGTGCCAGCAGTGAACGACATACTAGCACAGATACGCAGTATTTT.

This clone was found a few times. The V call is TRBV10-3, the J call TRBJ1-5, with a weak D call TRBD1 (5 bases). V lost 8 bases and J 6 bases, leaving 17 bases between the germline ends. The V gene's germline CDR1 is ENHRY and CDR2 SYGVKD. The CDR3 has 14 residues. This chain's CDR3 is CAIAPRQGSQPQHF. The CDR3 DNA follows: TGTGCCATCGCCCCTCGGCAGGGAAGTCAGCCCCAGCATTTT.

The chain has TRBV19 and TRBJ2-1, with TRBD2 matching 12 bases. There are 14 residues in the CDR3. The V gene end was trimmed by 6 bases and the J gene end by 6 bases; junction bases not matched to a gene: 3. The germline CDR1 and CDR2 sequences are LNHDA and SQIVND (reference sequence). This chain's CDR3 is CASSTSGGPNEQFF. The CDR3 DNA follows: TGTGCCAGTAGCACTAGCGGGGGGCCCAATGAGCAGTTCTTC.

V gene TRBV5-1 combines with J gene TRBJ2-7; D might be TRBD1 (5 bases). This CDR3 contains 12 residues. Looked up from germline, CDR1 is SGHRS and CDR2 is YFSETQ. V was pared by 2 bases and J by 6 bases, with 9 bases between. CDR3 in amino acids: CASSFDRTEQYF. The CDR3, as DNA: TGCGCCAGCAGCTTTGACAGAACCGAGCAGTACTTC.

The genes are TRBV18 and TRBJ2-7; D is tentatively TRBD1 or TRBD2 (5 bases each). CDR1 and CDR2 from the germline V gene are KGHSH and LQKENI. Trimming stripped 3 bases from V and 3 bases from J, with 9 bases between. The CDR3 covers 13 residues. Here the CDR3 reads CASSPGRNYEQYF. In DNA, the CDR3 is TGTGCCAGCTCACCGGGACGGAACTACGAGCAGTACTTC.

The rearrangement joins TRBV6-6 to TRBJ1-1; TRBD1 might be the D (5 bases). The CDR3 runs 13 residues. Trimming stripped 2 bases from V and 3 bases from J, with 7 bases between. Germline values: CDR1 MNHNY, CDR2 SVGAGI (reference sequence). The CDR3 region is CASSYRGDTEAFF. In DNA, the CDR3 is TGTGCCAGCAGTTACAGGGGAGACACTGAAGCTTTCTTT.

The chain employs TRBV5-4 and TRBJ2-7; 9 positions match TRBD1. J was trimmed by 3 bases and V by 4 bases; bases with no gene match: 5. Per the germline V gene, CDR1 is SGHNT and CDR2 is YYREEE (reference sequence). CDR3 size: 14 residues. This CDR3 is CASSIGTGFYEQYF. Written as DNA, the CDR3 is TGTGCCAGCAGCATCGGGACAGGGTTCTACGAGCAGTACTTC. The full variable domain, with the rest looked up from reference TRBV5-4 and TRBJ2-7, is ETGVTQSPTHLIKTRGQQVTLRCSSQSGHNTVSWYQQALGQGPQFIFQYYREEENGRGNFPPRFSGLQFPNYSSELNVNALELDDSALYLCASSIGTGFYEQYFGPGTRLTVT.

The chain recombines TRBV19 with TRBJ1-2, with a weak D call TRBD1 (5 bases). Per germline, CDR1 LNHDA and CDR2 SQIVND (reference sequence). The CDR3 runs 17 residues. V was pared by 2 bases and J by 2 bases, with 18 bases between. CDR3 DNA: TGTGCCAGTAGTATAATGAGTCCGGGGGGGAGAAACTATGGCTACACCTTC. Translating it yields CASSIMSPGGRNYGYTF.

J is TRBJ1-1 and V is TRBV30, with TRBD1 matching 7 bases. Germline V gives CDR1 GTSNPN, CDR2 SVGIG (reference sequence). This CDR3 spans 12 amino acids. V was pared by 7 bases and J by 10 bases, with 12 bases of the junction left unmatched. The CDR3 DNA reads as TGTGCCTACCTCTTGACAGGGACCTTAGCTTTCTTT. This codes for CAYLLTGTLAFF.

V and J are TRBV18 and TRBJ2-6; D tentatively reads TRBD1 or TRBD2 (6 bases each). V was shortened by 6 bases and J by 0 bases, with 15 bases between the two germline ends. This CDR3 is built from 17 residues. Germline CDR1 is KGHSH and CDR2 is LQKENI. Here the CDR3 DNA reads TGTGCCAGCTCGCGAGGGGGGCAGGACTCTGGGGCCAACGTCCTGACTTTC. Translating gives CASSRGGQDSGANVLTF.

The chain joins TRBV10-3 to TRBJ1-1, with D perhaps TRBD1 (6 bases). This CDR3 region has 16 residues. From germline, CDR1 is ENHRY and CDR2 SYGVKD. Trimming shortened V by 4 bases and J by 0 bases, and 15 bases separated the two germline ends. The CDR3 coding sequence is TGTGCCATCAGTGCCCGGGACATCGGGATGAACACTGAAGCTTTCTTT. The encoded protein is CAISARDIGMNTEAFF.

This clone has just a few counts. The J gene is TRBJ2-5, the V gene TRBV6-5, with a possible D match to TRBD1 (5 bases). Trimming cost V 5 bases and J 4 bases, with 14 bases left between them. Germline V gene lookup returns CDR1 MNHEY and CDR2 SVGAGI. The CDR3 length is 14 residues. CDR3 nucleotide sequence: TGTGCCAGCAGTGCTCCTGATGGGGCAGAGACCCAGTACTTC. This gives the protein CASSAPDGAETQYF.

V and J are TRBV19 and TRBJ1-2; 7 bases match TRBD1. The CDR3 sequence is 16 residues long. Germline lookup yields CDR1 LNHDA and CDR2 SQIVND (reference sequence). V was clipped by 8 bases and J by 2 bases; unmatched bases: 14. Here the CDR3 reads CASRRGTVGANYGYTF. CDR3 DNA: TGTGCCAGTCGCAGGGGGACGGTGGGGGCGAACTATGGCTACACCTTC.